Following are 28 T cell receptor beta chains from one sample sequenced in a study of spatial heterogeneity in lung cancer. Study outcomes and limitations: Counts that tracked tumor mutation counts were those of expanded intratumoral alpha and beta TCRs.

These TCRs' antigens remain unknown. TCRdb processed the 5' RACE reads anew with MiXCR; each CDR3 protein has one entry. Of around 100,000 distinct CDR3 sequences in the sample, 4% to 4.5% were seen once. Time point meaning: sample taken at primary tumor resection. The material sequenced was lung tumor tissue, taken at surgery. The receptors derive from a male donor with early-stage non-small cell lung cancer.

The chain joins TRBV7-9 to TRBJ2-7, with unresolved D. Per germline, CDR1 SEHNR and CDR2 FQNEAQ (reference sequence). The CDR3 extends over 15 amino acids. With 4 bases removed from V and 2 bases from J, the gap between germline ends came to 15 bases. CDR3 DNA: TGTGCCAGCAGCTCTAGTTGGAAGGGAACCTACGAGCAGTACTTC. Its protein is CASSSSWKGTYEQYF.

This clonotype was found many times. This chain joins TRBV11-2 and TRBJ2-3; the match to TRBD2 covers 9 bases. With 5 bases clipped from V and 6 bases from J, the junction kept 12 bases outside the gene matches. Germline values: CDR1 SGHAT, CDR2 FQNNGV. CDR3 size: 16 residues. CDR3 loop: CASSPVGGRASDTQYF. In DNA form, the CDR3 reads TGTGCCAGCAGCCCGGTCGGCGGGAGGGCCTCGGATACGCAGTATTTT.

The chain combines TRBV5-8 with TRBJ1-1; D uncertain. Germline assignment: CDR1 SGHTS and CDR2 YDEGEE. V lost 0 bases and J 0 bases, leaving 12 bases between the germline ends. The CDR3 contains 16 residues. The CDR3 region is CASSLDSGRVNTEAFF. CDR3 nucleotide sequence: TGTGCCAGCAGCTTGGATTCGGGCCGGGTGAACACTGAAGCTTTCTTT.

This clonotype was seen a handful of times. J is TRBJ1-5 and V is TRBV6-1, with D unresolved. Germline assignment: CDR1 MNHNS and CDR2 SASEGT. This CDR3 has 14 residues. V lost 0 bases to trimming and J lost 9 bases, with 12 bases between them. The CDR3 nucleotides read TGTGCCAGCAGTGAAGCTGGGAGGACGTGGCCCCAGCATTTT. Its protein product is CASSEAGRTWPQHF.

This clonotype has at least ten counts. This chain links TRBV6-4 with TRBJ2-2, with TRBD1 matching 7 bases. CDR1 and CDR2 (germline): MRHNA, SNTAGT. Germline trimming cut 2 bases from V and 6 bases from J; bases unmatched to any gene: 6. CDR3 size: 15 residues. CDR3 bases: TGTGCCAGCAGTGACAGTGACAGGGCATCCGGGGAGCTGTTTTTT. It codes for CASSDSDRASGELFF.

This clonotype occurred many times. V gene TRBV5-1 combines with J gene TRBJ2-6; 8 bases align to TRBD2. Germline assignment: CDR1 SGHRS and CDR2 YFSETQ. CDR3 length equals 16 residues. Trimming removed 2 bases from V and 0 bases from J; junction bases left unmatched: 1. The CDR3 loop is CASSFLAGSGANVLTF. The CDR3 DNA sequence: TGCGCCAGCAGCTTCCTAGCGGGCTCTGGGGCCAACGTCCTGACTTTC.

This clonotype was found many times. The chain is built from TRBV7-6 and TRBJ2-1; D call uncertain. Per germline, CDR1 SGHVS and CDR2 FNYEAQ. The V and J ends lost 2 bases and 10 bases respectively, with 21 bases between them. CDR3 length equals 16 residues. The CDR3 DNA is TGTGCCAGCAGCTTACTGTCCCTAGTACGGTGGGAAGAGCAGTTCTTC. Its protein product is CASSLLSLVRWEEQFF.

This clonotype was observed at least ten times. The chain combines TRBV4-1 with TRBJ1-1; D not certain. The CDR3 extends over 16 amino acids. V was pared by 1 base and J by 1 base, with 13 bases between. Germline CDR1 and CDR2: MGHRA and YSYEKL. DNA for the CDR3: TGCGCCAGCAGCCAAGGTCCGCACCGACGGAACACTGAAGCTTTCTTT. It codes for CASSQGPHRRNTEAFF.

This clonotype was detected many times. The chain employs TRBV28 and TRBJ1-5; TRBD1 aligns across 8 bases. The germline V gene encodes CDR1 MDHEN and CDR2 SYDVKM. This CDR3 spans 15 amino acids. V trimming: 5 bases; J trimming: 5 bases; junction bases outside the gene matches: 8. In DNA, the CDR3 is TGTGCCAGCAGTGACCAGGGGGCCGCGGATCAGCCCCAGCATTTT. Translated, it gives CASSDQGAADQPQHF.

This clonotype was found many times. The J gene is TRBJ1-6, the V gene TRBV6-6; 9 nucleotides align to TRBD1. The germline gives CDR1 MNHNY, CDR2 SVGAGI (reference sequence). V lost 0 bases and J lost 8; bases outside the gene matches: 2. The CDR3 runs 15 residues. CDR3 sequence (DNA): TGTGCCAGCAGTTACTCGAGACAGGGGGATTCACCCCTCCACTTT. Its protein product is CASSYSRQGDSPLHF.

The CDR3 region is CSARDRLLSGYGSYNEQFF. CDR3 sequence (DNA): TGCAGTGCTAGAGATAGATTGTTGTCGGGGTATGGTTCCTACAATGAGCAGTTCTTC. The gene calls are TRBV20-1 and TRBJ2-1; maybe TRBD2 (5 bases). CDR3 length equals 19 residues. The V end lost 0 bases, the J end lost 1 base, and 22 bases lay between the germline ends. Germline-derived CDR1 and CDR2 are DFQATT and SNEGSKA (reference sequence).

Note on this clonotype: A much larger clone lies one base from this, so it may be a read error. The CDR3 DNA reads TGTGCCAGCAGTATTGGATGGGGAAGGGAGCCCCAGCATTTT. It specifies CASSIGWGREPQHF. The rearrangement joins TRBV27 to TRBJ1-5; D not resolved. Deletions cut 5 bases from V and 8 bases from J, with 16 bases between. Per germline, CDR1 MNHEY and CDR2 SMNVEV (reference sequence). The CDR3 extends over 14 amino acids.

This clonotype appeared many times. The CDR3 spells CASSLPPPNSGNTIYF. The CDR3 DNA reads as TGTGCCAGCAGCCTACCCCCCCCCAACTCTGGAAACACCATATATTTT. The chain uses TRBV28 and TRBJ1-3; D call uncertain. CDR1 MDHEN and CDR2 SYDVKM come from the germline V gene. The length of the CDR3 is 16 residues. The V end was cut by 6 bases, the J end by 0 bases, with 15 bases between.

This clonotype showed up many times. This chain joins TRBV28 and TRBJ2-5; the match to TRBD2 covers 10 bases. From germline, CDR1 is MDHEN and CDR2 SYDVKM. The V and J ends lost 3 bases and 4 bases, in that order; junction bases with no gene match: 11. The CDR3 runs 17 residues. CDR3 residues: CASSFPTLAGRRETQYF. DNA of the CDR3: TGTGCCAGCAGTTTCCCCACACTAGCGGGAAGGCGAGAGACCCAGTACTTC.

With respect to this clonotype: The junction shows a germline mismatch at one end, possibly a read error. The chain employs TRBV10-2 and TRBJ2-3; possible D gene TRBD1, 6 bases. This CDR3 comprises 12 residues. Looked up from germline, CDR1 is WSHSY and CDR2 is SAAADI. CDR3 DNA: TGCGCCACCCGGGCGGTGGGGGCCTACATATTTTTT. Translation: CATRAVGAYIFF.

The V gene is TRBV7-9, the J gene TRBJ2-1; the D is unclear. The CDR3 consists of 16 residues. Germline-derived CDR1 and CDR2 are SEHNR and FQNEAQ (reference sequence). Trimming shortened V by 3 bases and J by 7 bases, and 19 bases separated the two germline ends. The CDR3 here is CASSLWIAPRRNEQFF. DNA for the CDR3: TGTGCCAGCAGCTTGTGGATAGCCCCCCGCCGGAATGAGCAGTTCTTC.

The sample holds many counts of this clonotype. The CDR3 region has the DNA TGTGCCAGTAGCTTTGGAGGGAGGGCCAAAAACATTCAGTACTTC. This codes for CASSFGGRAKNIQYF. The rearrangement joins TRBV28 to TRBJ2-4, with D tentatively TRBD2 (6 bases). The CDR3 is made up of 15 amino acids. Germline V gene data show CDR1 as MDHEN and CDR2 as SYDVKM. Trimming stripped 9 bases from V and 1 base from J, with 16 bases between.

The sample holds many counts of this clonotype. The chain couples TRBV5-6 to TRBJ2-3, with D hard to call. Trimming took off 4 bases at V and 1 base at J, with 16 bases between the two ends. The CDR3 sequence is 16 residues long. CDR1 is SGHDT, CDR2 YYEEEE, per germline. CDR3 coding DNA: TGTGCCAGCAGCGGAAGGAGATTGGGCGGCACAGATACGCAGTATTTT. It yields the protein CASSGRRLGGTDTQYF.

As concerns this clonotype: This may be a read error, as it is one base from a much larger clone. The CDR3 loop reads CANAEEGGRGTGELFF. In nucleotides, the CDR3 is TGTGCCAACGCTGAAGAGGGGGGAAGAGGCACCGGGGAGCTGTTTTTT. The V gene is TRBV10-3, the J gene TRBJ2-2; D might be TRBD1 or TRBD2, each matching 6 bases. In germline, CDR1 is ENHRY, CDR2 SYGVKD. V gave up 10 bases and J gave up 4 bases, with 22 bases separating them. The length of the CDR3 is 16 residues.

At least ten counts were recorded for this clonotype. The CDR3, as DNA: TGTGCCAGCAGTCCTCCGGGACACTCCTACAATGAGCAGTTCTTC. It yields the protein CASSPPGHSYNEQFF. V and J are TRBV27 and TRBJ2-1; tentative D call: TRBD1 (6 bases). V was pared by 5 bases and J by 0 bases, with 11 bases between. This CDR3 is built from 15 residues. The germline V gene has CDR1 MNHEY and CDR2 SMNVEV (reference sequence).

In this sample, this clonotype turned up many times. The chain couples TRBV27 to TRBJ2-3, with D uncertain. CDR3 length equals 14 residues. Germline V CDR1 and CDR2: MNHEY, SMNVEV (reference sequence). V lost 1 base, J lost 1 base, and 6 bases lay in between. The CDR3 bases are TGTGCCAGCAGTTTATTTCCGGGCACAGATACGCAGTATTTT. This encodes CASSLFPGTDTQYF.

This clonotype was counted at least ten times. The rearrangement uses TRBV4-1 and TRBJ2-1; D gene ambiguous. The CDR3 has 13 residues. Trimming pared 4 bases from V and 8 bases from J, leaving 12 bases between. The germline V gene has CDR1 MGHRA and CDR2 YSYEKL. Here the CDR3 DNA reads TGCGCCAGCAGCCGGAACTCTGGGGATGAGCAGTTCTTC. This encodes CASSRNSGDEQFF.

This clonotype was observed at least ten times. V is TRBV18 and J is TRBJ2-5; D gene unclear. Germline V gene sequence: CDR1 KGHSH, CDR2 LQKENI. The germline V and J ends were trimmed by 2 bases and 2 bases, with 12 bases remaining between them. CDR3 length: 15 amino acids. CDR3 coding DNA: TGTGCCAGCTCACCATTTATGCGTCCTCAAGAGACCCAGTACTTC. It is translated as CASSPFMRPQETQYF.

This clonotype was picked up many times. This chain uses TRBV14 with TRBJ1-6, with D unclear. The V end was cut by 0 bases, the J end by 6 bases, with 3 bases between. Germline CDR1 and CDR2: SGHDN and FVKESK. The CDR3 has 13 residues. The CDR3 here is CASSQDGNSPLHF. CDR3 sequence (DNA): TGTGCCAGCAGCCAAGATGGTAATTCACCCCTCCACTTT.

The V call is TRBV6-5, the J call TRBJ1-5; D remains unclear. Trimming left V 0 bases short and J 10 bases short, with 13 bases between. Germline CDR1 MNHEY, CDR2 SVGAGI. This CDR3 is built from 14 residues. CDR3 amino acids: CASSYSMKVSPQHF. The CDR3, as DNA: TGTGCCAGCAGTTACTCGATGAAGGTCAGCCCCCAGCATTTT.

This clonotype was seen at least ten times. The J gene is TRBJ2-1, the V gene TRBV9, with 7 bases identical to TRBD2. With 0 bases clipped from V and 3 bases from J, the junction kept 9 bases outside the gene matches. Germline lookup yields CDR1 SGDLS and CDR2 YYNGEE. The CDR3 runs to 17 residues. The CDR3 DNA follows: TGTGCCAGCAGCGTAGTTGGGTCTAGCGGAGACTACAATGAGCAGTTCTTC. It encodes CASSVVGSSGDYNEQFF.

To note about this clonotype: It may be a read error: a sequence one base away is much more abundant. The chain joins TRBV11-2 to TRBJ2-2; D is possibly TRBD1 or TRBD2 (5 bases each). The germline V gene encodes CDR1 SGHAT and CDR2 FQNNGV. V dropped 1 base and J dropped 2 bases, with 8 bases sitting between them. This CDR3 contains 15 residues. CDR3 loop: CASSLVGRNTGELFF. CDR3 nucleotide sequence: TGTGCCAGCAGCTTAGTGGGACGTAACACCGGGGAGCTGTTTTTT.

This clonotype was detected many times. V gene TRBV5-1 combines with J gene TRBJ2-3; D is unclear. The CDR3 covers 11 residues. V was pared by 2 bases and J by 7 bases, with 5 bases between. The germline CDR1 and CDR2 sequences are SGHRS and YFSETQ. The CDR3 here is CASSFINTQYF. The CDR3, as DNA: TGCGCCAGCAGCTTCATAAATACGCAGTATTTT.